These 6 T cell receptor beta chains were all obtained from the same sample, sequenced in a study of cytomegalovirus exposure and HLA in healthy donors. The PCR made use of 60 Vbeta and 13 Jbeta primers. The method was immunoSEQ multiplex PCR; TCRdb's version includes in-frame clones alone and lacks a portion of them. The table lists over 70,000 clones, around 80% of them singletons, with just under 2.5% in the top ten. The material sequenced was PBMCs. These receptors all come from a male donor in good health and CMV-seropositive.

This chain uses TRBV5-1 with TRBJ2-3; perhaps TRBD2 as D (6 bases). Germline V gene lookup returns CDR1 SGHRS and CDR2 YFSETQ. This CDR3 is built from 13 residues. V was shortened by 1 base and J by 3 bases, with 6 bases between the two germline ends. The CDR3 loop reads CASSLLATDTQYF. DNA for the CDR3: TGCGCCAGCAGCTTGCTAGCGACAGATACGCAGTATTTT.

This clone was recorded only once. The chain is built from TRBV19 and TRBJ2-6; 7 bases map to TRBD1. The germline CDR1 and CDR2 sequences are LNHDA and SQIVND (reference sequence). The CDR3 length is 15 residues. With V trimmed by 4 bases and J by 10 bases, 10 bases remained unmatched. The CDR3 spells CASSNAGTVRNVLTF. CDR3 DNA: TGTGCCAGTAGTAACGCCGGGACAGTGAGGAACGTCCTGACTTTC.

This chain links TRBV7-3 with TRBJ2-1; the match to TRBD2 covers 11 bases. V shed 5 bases, J shed 1 base, and the junction held 7 bases outside the gene matches. The CDR3 has 17 amino acids. CDR1 is SGHTA, CDR2 FQGTGA, per germline. The CDR3 DNA reads TGTGCCAGCAGCCAAGGACTAGCGGGTACTTCCTACAATGAGCAGTTCTTC. Translating gives CASSQGLAGTSYNEQFF. Looking up the rest from reference TRBV7-3 and TRBJ2-1 gives the full variable domain: GAGVSQTPSNKVTEKGKYVELRCDPISGHTALYWYRQSLGQGPEFLIYFQGTGAADDSGLPNDRFFAVRPEGSVSTLKIQRTERGDSAVYLCASSQGLAGTSYNEQFFGPGTRLTVL.

This rearrangement joins TRBV30 to TRBJ1-1, with TRBD1 as a possible D gene (6 bases). The CDR3 contains 15 residues. In germline, CDR1 is GTSNPN, CDR2 SVGIG (reference sequence). Between the trimmed V and J ends, which lost 2 bases and 5 bases, there was a span of 18 bases. CDR3 amino acids: CAWSRDTAVRTEAFF. The CDR3 region has the DNA TGTGCCTGGAGTCGGGACACCGCTGTGAGGACTGAAGCTTTCTTT.

CDR3 sequence (DNA): TGTGCCAGCAGCCGTATGGTAGCGGGAGGTTCGGCCGGGGAGCTGTTTTTT. Protein sequence: CASSRMVAGGSAGELFF. The V gene is TRBV7-9, the J gene TRBJ2-2, with 10 nucleotides matching TRBD2. CDR1 is SEHNR and CDR2 is FQNEAQ in the germline V gene (reference sequence). Unmatched junction bases numbered 12, after V lost 5 bases and J lost 6 bases. CDR3 length: 17 amino acids.

To note about this clone: This same CDR3 is encoded by further DNA sequences in the sample. This chain's CDR3 is CASSAGTGGLETQYF. In DNA form, the CDR3 reads TGTGCCAGCAGTGCCGGGACAGGGGGCCTCGAGACCCAGTACTTC. This chain connects TRBV28 to TRBJ2-5; the match to TRBD1 covers 12 bases. The ends lost 5 bases at V and 5 bases at J; junction bases unmatched: 6. The CDR3 is 15 amino acids. The germline CDR1 and CDR2 sequences are MDHEN and SYDVKM.